This TCR beta chain was profiled in a study of CD4 T cells in relation to SARS-CoV-2 and coronaviruses. Assay: immunoSEQ multiplex PCR; the TCRdb copy retains only in-frame clones and omits some. Among about 19,000 clones listed, about 80% were seen once. CD4+ T cells from unexposed donors were obtained before the COVID-19 pandemic (2011-2018). Isolation of CD4+ T cells took place after approximately 10 days in culture. A remark on this clone: Its cognate antigen is unknown.

The CDR3 extends over 17 amino acids. V gave up 4 bases and J gave up 4 bases; unmatched junction bases: 7. Germline V gives CDR1 LNHDA, CDR2 SQIVND (reference sequence). The chain joins TRBV19 to TRBJ2-1; TRBD2 agrees at 13 bases. Sequencing was carried out using CD4+ T cells from PBMCs, cultured in vitro. This TCR was recovered from a human donor in good health. The CDR3 DNA follows: TGTGCCAGTAGTACCTGGACTAGCGGGAGAATGTACAATGAGCAGTTCTTC. It yields the protein CASSTWTSGRMYNEQFF.